This TCR beta chain was observed in a study of cytomegalovirus exposure and HLA in healthy donors. Germline CDR1 reads SGHDT; CDR2 reads YYEEEE. The ends were cut back, 4 bases at V and 8 bases at J, with 14 bases in the middle. The CDR3 contains 13 residues. Use of 60 Vbeta and 13 Jbeta primers characterized the PCR. TCRdb keeps only in-frame clones here, not all; method: immunoSEQ multiplex PCR. The sample has around 200,000 clones; 75% to 85% are singletons. The chain combines TRBV5-6 with TRBJ2-3, with a weak D call TRBD2 (5 bases). The receptor's source is a girl under 18 in good health and CMV-seronegative. What was sequenced was PBMCs. The CDR3 spells CASSPENSATQYF. CDR3 bases: TGTGCCAGCAGCCCCGAAAATAGCGCTACGCAGTATTTT. Combining the CDR3 with reference TRBV5-6 and TRBJ2-3 gives the whole variable domain DAGVTQSPTHLIKTRGQQVTLRCSPKSGHDTVSWYQQALGQGPQFIFQYYEEEERQRGNFPDRFSGHQFPNYSSELNVNALLLGDSALYLCASSPENSATQYFGPGTRLTVL.